This T cell receptor beta chain was found in a study of spatial heterogeneity in lung cancer. There are a few counts of this clonotype. In the library, each TCR cDNA molecule bore its own unique molecular identifier. Via MiXCR, TCRdb re-called the 5' RACE reads, giving one row per CDR3 protein. The sample contains around 45,000 distinct CDR3 sequences, approximately 15% of which appear only once. The sample's time point: sample taken at primary tumor resection. Tumor, nontumor lung or frozen PBMC supplied whole RNA that was sequenced unsorted. Germline CDR1 and CDR2: ENHRY and SYGVKD. This CDR3 has 15 amino acids. Trimming took off 3 bases at V and 3 bases at J, with 12 bases between the two ends.

The rearrangement links TRBV10-3 to TRBJ1-5; D is uncertain. The source of this sequence is a male donor with early-stage non-small cell lung cancer. The input for sequencing was PBMCs, taken at surgery. As DNA, the CDR3 is TGTGCCATCAGTGATAGAGAGGGCACCAATCAGCCCCAGCATTTT. This sequence encodes CAISDREGTNQPQHF.